The rows below give T cell receptor beta chains drawn from one sample of a study of blood T cell repertoires in COVID-19. Method: immunoSEQ multiplex PCR; TCRdb's copy keeps in-frame clones and lacks some. The data contain roughly 400,000 clones, roughly 91% of them singletons. The sample was PBMCs or T cells enriched from blood (not recorded which). The receptors originated from a man aged 18 to 30 who had recovered from COVID-19. Each CDR3 is given with its conserved first and last residue. A D gene is named only where the DNA matches it firmly. The size of a clone is reported for some rows only, either as once, few or many, or as a class for expanded clones.

.,TRBJ2-2,.,TRBV5-4,14,TGTGCCAGCAGCTTGGCACGGAGCCCCGGGGAGCTGTTTTTT,CASSLARSPGELFF
TRBD1,TRBJ1-1,.,TRBV9,16,TGTGCCAGCAGACCAACAGCTACAGGGGAAAGGTCTGAAGCTTTCTTT,CASRPTATGERSEAFF
.,TRBJ2-5,.,TRBV6-1,16,TGTGCCAGCAGTGAAACTTGGTCGCAGGCCTTAGAGACCCAGTACTTC,CASSETWSQALETQYF
.,TRBJ2-3,.,TRBV5-5,12,TGTGCCAGCAGCTTGGCTAGAGATACGCAGTATTTT,CASSLARDTQYF
TRBD2,TRBJ2-1,.,TRBV28,16,TGTGCCAGCAGTCAGCCGGGACTAGCGGGAGTAAATGAGCAGTTCTTC,CASSQPGLAGVNEQFF
.,TRBJ1-2,.,TRBV7-9,15,TGTGCCAGCAGCACGACCGCGACAGCTAACTATGGCTACACCTTC,CASSTTATANYGYTF
TRBD1,TRBJ1-5,once,TRBV10-3,13,TGTGCCATCAGTACAGGGGTCAATCAGCCCCAGCATTTT,CAISTGVNQPQHF
.,TRBJ2-1,.,TRBV2,16,TGTGCCAGCAGGATAGAGGGGGGGCTTAGCTACAATGAGCAGTTCTTC,CASRIEGGLSYNEQFF
TRBD1,TRBJ1-3,.,TRBV11-2,18,TGTGCCAGCAGCTTAGATCCCGGGAGGGACAGCTCTGGAAACACCATATATTTT,CASSLDPGRDSSGNTIYF
.,TRBJ2-2,.,TRBV4-1,17,TGCGCCAGCAGCCAAAAACCCCAGCTTCGGGGCACCGGGGAGCTGTTTTTT,CASSQKPQLRGTGELFF
TRBD1,TRBJ1-2,.,TRBV2,15,TGTGCCAGCAGTGAGAGACAGGGGGCGATCAGTGGCTACACCTTC,CASSERQGAISGYTF
.,TRBJ2-2,few,TRBV18,14,TGTGCCAGCTCACCGAACTTAAACACCGGGGAGCTGTTTTTT,CASSPNLNTGELFF
TRBD2,TRBJ2-7,.,TRBV2,14,TGTGCCAGCGAACCGGGAGGGGGGCGTAACGAGCAGTACTTC,CASEPGGGRNEQYF
.,TRBJ2-5,once,TRBV10-3,14,TGTGCCATCAGTGAGAGCCAGGGAAAAGAGACCCAGTACTTC,CAISESQGKETQYF
.,TRBJ1-6,.,TRBV19,14,TGTGCCAGTAGTATAACTCGGGGGAATTCACCCCTCCACTTT,CASSITRGNSPLHF
TRBD2,TRBJ2-7,few,TRBV19,13,TGTGCCAGTAGTGAAACCCGGGGGGACGAGCAGTACTTC,CASSETRGDEQYF
.,TRBJ1-4,.,TRBV7-9,14,TGTGCCAGCGGTCCCGGGACTTATAATGAAAAACTGTTTTTT,CASGPGTYNEKLFF
TRBD1,TRBJ2-7,.,TRBV10-3,13,TGTGCCATCAGTGACGGACAGGGCTTTGGGCAGTACTTC,CAISDGQGFGQYF
.,TRBJ2-1,.,TRBV3-1/TRBV3-2,17,TGTGCCAGCAGCCAAGGATGGAGTAGAGCGGGCGAAAATGAGCAGTTCTTC,CASSQGWSRAGENEQFF
.,TRBJ1-3,.,TRBV4-1,17,TGCGCCAGCAGCCGGGTAGTCAGGCGGGAAACTGGAAACACCATATATTTT,CASSRVVRRETGNTIYF
.,TRBJ1-5,once,TRBV19,15,TGTGCCAGTACCCGATTCGGGGATAGCAATCAGCCCCAGCATTTT,CASTRFGDSNQPQHF
.,TRBJ1-4,.,TRBV30,13,TGTGCCTGGAGGCCAGGGTTGAAGGAAAAACTGTTTTTT,CAWRPGLKEKLFF
.,TRBJ1-5,.,TRBV4-1,14,TGCGCCAGCAGCCAAGATCAGCGGGGTCAGCCCCAGCATTTT,CASSQDQRGQPQHF
TRBD1,TRBJ1-4,.,TRBV7-9,16,TGTGCCAGCAGCTTAGTGCCGACAGGGGAAAATGAAAAACTGTTTTTT,CASSLVPTGENEKLFF
TRBD2,TRBJ2-1,.,TRBV6-5,15,TGTGCCAGCAGTTCACCTAGCGGGAGGAGCAATGAGCAGTTCTTC,CASSSPSGRSNEQFF
TRBD2,TRBJ2-6,.,TRBV7-9,16,TGTGCCAGCAGTCTTAGCGGGGGCTCTGGGGCCAACGTCCTGACTTTC,CASSLSGGSGANVLTF
TRBD1,TRBJ1-1,.,TRBV4-1,16,TGCGCCAGCAGCCAAGTGAGGACAGGGTGGAGCACTGAAGCTTTCTTT,CASSQVRTGWSTEAFF
.,TRBJ2-5,.,TRBV7-9,15,TGTGCCAGCAGCTTAGCGGTAGCCGCGGCGGAGACCCAGTACTTC,CASSLAVAAAETQYF
.,TRBJ2-2,.,TRBV27,15,TGTGCCAGCAGTTTCTCAACAGGGAACACCGGGGAGCTGTTTTTT,CASSFSTGNTGELFF
.,TRBJ2-6,once,TRBV3-1/TRBV3-2,15,TGTGCCAGCAGCCAATCCGGGTCAGGGGCCAACGTCCTGACTTTC,CASSQSGSGANVLTF
.,TRBJ1-1,.,TRBV27,13,TGTGCCAGCAGCCACTACCGGGACACTGAAGCTTTCTTT,CASSHYRDTEAFF
TRBD2,TRBJ2-3,.,TRBV28,16,TGTGCCAGCAGTTTATTCGCGGGAGATGCGGCAGATACGCAGTATTTT,CASSLFAGDAADTQYF
TRBD1,TRBJ1-6,.,TRBV19,13,TGTGCCAGTTCACAGGGGGCTAATTCACCCCTCCACTTT,CASSQGANSPLHF
.,TRBJ1-5,once,TRBV2,13,TGTGCCAGCAGTGACATTAGCAATCAGCCCCAGCATTTT,CASSDISNQPQHF
.,TRBJ1-2,once,TRBV25-1,13,TGTGCCAGCGAAAGTCGGGATTACTATGGCTACACCTTC,CASESRDYYGYTF
.,TRBJ1-3,.,TRBV7-3,14,TGTGCCAGCGCAACAGGATCAAGTGGAAACACCATATATTTT,CASATGSSGNTIYF
TRBD1,TRBJ1-6,.,TRBV11-2,15,TGTGCCAGCAGCTTAACAGGGGGCAAGAATTCACCCCTCCACTTT,CASSLTGGKNSPLHF
TRBD1,TRBJ1-4,.,TRBV29-1,12,TGCAGCGTTGGACAGGGGCCTGAAAAACTGTTTTTT,CSVGQGPEKLFF
.,TRBJ2-5,.,TRBV19,17,TGTGCCAGTAGTATAGTCAGCGTTCCCCCGCCATGGGAGACCCAGTACTTC,CASSIVSVPPPWETQYF
TRBD1,TRBJ2-2,few,TRBV5-4,18,TGTGCCATCCCCTCCGGGACAGGCTCTACCACGAACACCGGGGAGCTGTTTTTT,CAIPSGTGSTTNTGELFF
.,TRBJ1-2,.,TRBV27,13,TGTGCCAGCAGAACCGGTGTCGGGTATGGCTACACCTTC,CASRTGVGYGYTF
.,TRBJ1-2,.,TRBV10-3,15,TGTGCCATCAGTGAGGGCAGGGCAGGGGACTATGGCTACACCTTC,CAISEGRAGDYGYTF
.,TRBJ1-4,once,TRBV4-1,17,TGCGCCAGCAGCCAAAGGGGTGGAGGGGTTTCTAATGAAAAACTGTTTTTT,CASSQRGGGVSNEKLFF
.,TRBJ1-6,.,TRBV20-1,14,TGCAGTGCTAGTCGTTCGGGGTATAATTCACCCCTCCACTTT,CSASRSGYNSPLHF
.,TRBJ1-2,once,TRBV28,16,TGTGCCAGCAGTTTAGGGACATACGTTAAGGGCTATGGCTACACCTTC,CASSLGTYVKGYGYTF
.,TRBJ2-2,.,TRBV4-1,14,TGCGCCAGCAGCCAAGAAGTTCAGGGCTTGGAGCTGTTTTTT,CASSQEVQGLELFF
.,TRBJ1-2,.,TRBV2,13,TGTGCCACAACAGGACAAACCAGCTATGGCTACACCTTC,CATTGQTSYGYTF
.,TRBJ1-4,.,TRBV7-7,14,TGTGCCAGCAGCTTAGGACAGGAAAATGAAAAACTGTTTTTT,CASSLGQENEKLFF
TRBD1,TRBJ2-7,.,TRBV5-6,12,TGTGCCAGCAGCTCGCGACAGGGGGAGCAGTACTTC,CASSSRQGEQYF
.,TRBJ1-5,.,TRBV7-9,13,TGTGCCAGCAGCTTAAACGGAGGGCAGCCCCAGCATTTT,CASSLNGGQPQHF
TRBD1,TRBJ1-2,.,TRBV27,17,TGTGCCAGCAGTCCGCGGACAGGGGCGTTCGGGAACTATGGCTACACCTTC,CASSPRTGAFGNYGYTF
.,TRBJ2-2,.,TRBV7-9,15,TGTGCCGATTCTGATGGGGGCTTGAACACCGGGGAGCTGTTTTTT,CADSDGGLNTGELFF